This T cell receptor (beta chain) came from a study of blood T cell repertoires in COVID-19. Study details: Samples came from the United States, Italy and Spain, spanning acute and convalescent COVID-19. From T cells, B-cell-depleted T cells, or PBMCs came the material, which was cDNA or gDNA.

Per the authors' pipeline: Quantification of nucleated cells was approximated via reference gene primer amplification. Libraries were prepared by immunoSEQ multiplex PCR; TCRdb keeps only in-frame clonotypes and omits some of them. The DNA was the basis for D and trimming; V, J and clone size are from that table. The table has about 200,000 clones, around 81% seen once. Recovered status applied to Cohort 3 donors who had two consecutive negative PCRs. It also applied to those with clearance or with symptom resolution. From germline, CDR1 is MDHEN and CDR2 SYDVKM. After removal of 5 bases from V and 3 bases from J, the junction contained 4 bases not matched to a gene. The CDR3 is made up of 13 amino acids.

Sample: PBMCs or T cells enriched from blood (not recorded which). The TCR originated in a man aged 35-49 years who had recovered from COVID-19. The rearrangement joins TRBV28 to TRBJ2-7; 7 bases fit TRBD1. The CDR3 bases are TGTGCCAGCAGTCCCTGGGACAGCTACGAGCAGTACTTC. Its translation: CASSPWDSYEQYF.